This is a list of T cell receptor beta chains from one sample in a study of shared clonotypes between healthy human individuals. The repertoire was sequenced with immunoSEQ multiplex PCR; TCRdb's copy has only in-frame clones and lacks some. The sample holds about 2.4 million clones; approximately 94% are singletons and the top ten take 0.36%. Sequencing was performed on naive CD4+ T cells from PBMCs. These receptors originate from a man aged 18-30 years in good health. Some clones in this sample may be carry-over from other donors' samples. The CDR3 runs from the conserved cysteine through the conserved F or W. The D gene is left open where the match is weak. Expanded clones are given a class, and other clones once, few, many or no size at all.

J	size	length	V	D	DNA	CDR3
TRBJ1-2	NA	14	TRBV4-1	NA	TGCGCCAGCAGCCAAGGGCCTGCTAACTATGGCTACACCTTC	CASSQGPANYGYTF
TRBJ1-3	NA	13	TRBV2	NA	TGTGCCAGCACTGGGACAAGGGGAAACACCATATATTTT	CASTGTRGNTIYF
TRBJ1-2	NA	13	TRBV6-5	NA	TGTGCCAGCAGCCAGGGACCGAACTATGGCTACACCTTC	CASSQGPNYGYTF
TRBJ2-1	NA	15	TRBV28	TRBD1	TGTGCCAGCACCTCCGGGGACAGGGGGCGGAATGAGCAGTTCTTC	CASTSGDRGRNEQFF
TRBJ2-5	NA	13	TRBV2	NA	TGTGCCAGCAGTGAATCACCGGGGGAGACCCAGTACTTC	CASSESPGETQYF
TRBJ1-3	few	15	TRBV18	TRBD1	TGTGCCAGCTCACCACAGGGGGCGGCTGGAAACACCATATATTTT	CASSPQGAAGNTIYF
TRBJ2-1	NA	16	TRBV18	NA	TGTGCCAGCTCACTCAATAGCAGGGAATTCTACAATGAGCAGTTCTTC	CASSLNSREFYNEQFF
TRBJ1-5	NA	15	TRBV27	NA	TGTGCCAGCAGTTTAAATGGGGGGTGGGGACAGCCCCAGCATTTT	CASSLNGGWGQPQHF
TRBJ1-2	NA	13	TRBV6-5	NA	TGTGCCAGCAGTTACTCGGTCCAGAATGGCTACACCTTC	CASSYSVQNGYTF
TRBJ2-7	NA	14	TRBV7-2	TRBD1	TGTGCCAGCAGCCCCGGACAGGGACCCTACGAGCAGTACTTC	CASSPGQGPYEQYF
TRBJ2-7	NA	14	TRBV7-2	NA	TGTGCCAGCACTACATCGGGACCCTACTACGAGCAGTACTTC	CASTTSGPYYEQYF
TRBJ2-2	once	17	TRBV9	TRBD2	TGTGCCAGCAGCCCCGGACTAGCGGGAGCGAACACCGGGGAGCTGTTTTTT	CASSPGLAGANTGELFF
TRBJ1-1	NA	12	TRBV28	NA	TGTGCCAGCAGGGGACAGAACACTGAAGCTTTCTTT	CASRGQNTEAFF
TRBJ1-1	NA	15	TRBV7-2	NA	TGTGCCAGCAGCTTAGGGGGAGGGTTGAGCACTGAAGCTTTCTTT	CASSLGGGLSTEAFF
TRBJ2-2	NA	17	TRBV10-3	TRBD1	TGTGCCATCAGTGGACAGGGGGGGAGTTGGAGCGGCGGGGAGCTGTTTTTT	CAISGQGGSWSGGELFF
TRBJ1-2	NA	14	TRBV5-1	NA	TGCGCCAGCAGCTTGGAGGTGGATGTTTATGGCTACACCTTC	CASSLEVDVYGYTF
TRBJ1-5	NA	13	TRBV12-5	NA	TGTGCTAGTGGACCACAAGACGGTCAGCCCCAGCATTTT	CASGPQDGQPQHF
TRBJ1-5	NA	16	TRBV2	NA	TGTGCCAGCAGTGACGCTCAGGGATCCAGCAATCAGCCCCAGCATTTT	CASSDAQGSSNQPQHF
TRBJ1-1	NA	14	TRBV5-1	TRBD1	TGCGCCAGCAGCTTACAGGGGCGGAACACTGAAGCTTTCTTT	CASSLQGRNTEAFF
TRBJ1-5	NA	12	TRBV15	NA	TGTGCCACCAGCACCCTGGGGGCACCGCTGCATTTT	CATSTLGAPLHF
TRBJ2-2	NA	14	TRBV5-1	NA	TGCGCCAGCAGCTGGTACGGAGACACCGGGGAGCTGTTTTTT	CASSWYGDTGELFF
TRBJ1-4	NA	14	TRBV10-3	TRBD1	TGTGCCATCAGTCCACAGGGGATGAGTGAAAAACTGTTTTTT	CAISPQGMSEKLFF
TRBJ2-3	NA	16	TRBV29-1	TRBD2	TGCAGCGTTGGGAGGGTAGCGGGAACGAGCACAGATACGCAGTATTTT	CSVGRVAGTSTDTQYF
TRBJ2-7	NA	13	TRBV6-5	NA	TGTGCCAGCAGTTACGATCGTGGGACCCCGAAGTACTTC	CASSYDRGTPKYF
TRBJ2-3	once	15	TRBV5-8	NA	TGTGCCAGCAGCTTGGATGGCGGTTCATGGGATACGCAGTATTTT	CASSLDGGSWDTQYF
TRBJ2-2	NA	15	TRBV2	NA	TGTGCCAGCAGCGGTAGGCCGGCGAACACCGGGGAGCTGTTTTTT	CASSGRPANTGELFF
TRBJ2-2	NA	15	TRBV9	TRBD1	TGTGCCAGCAGCGTAGAAAGGGGGCGCACCGGGGAGCTGTTTTTT	CASSVERGRTGELFF
TRBJ2-7	NA	15	TRBV4-2	TRBD1	TGTGCCAGCAGCCAACGTCGGACAGGGATAGGCGAGCAGTACTTC	CASSQRRTGIGEQYF
TRBJ2-7	NA	14	TRBV27	TRBD2	TGTGCCAGCCGCCCACTAGCGCAATCCTACGAGCAGTACTTC	CASRPLAQSYEQYF
TRBJ2-6	NA	13	TRBV28	NA	TGTGCAGCCTGGGTCTCTGGGGCCAACGTCCTGACTTTC	CAAWVSGANVLTF
TRBJ2-2	NA	20	TRBV4-3	NA	TGCGCCAGCAGCCTGTATCTTTGGGGGTGGCTAGTTAAGAACACCGGGGAGCTGTTTTTT	CASSLYLWGWLVKNTGELFF
TRBJ2-7	NA	14	TRBV6-1	NA	TGTGCCAACTCGGTCGGAGTCCGAGGGGACGAGCAGTACTTC	CANSVGVRGDEQYF
TRBJ1-1	NA	13	TRBV29-1	NA	TGCAGCGTTGAATTGTTGGTGAACACTGAAGCTTTCTTT	CSVELLVNTEAFF
TRBJ1-2	NA	12	TRBV2	NA	TGTGCCAGCAGTCGCGACCGCTATGGCTACACCTTC	CASSRDRYGYTF
TRBJ2-7	once	13	TRBV28	NA	TGTGCCAGCAGTTTGTCAGATACTTACGAGCAGTACTTC	CASSLSDTYEQYF
TRBJ1-1	NA	18	TRBV18	TRBD1	TGTGCCAGCTCACCCCTTGGGACAGGGGCCAGAGGGAACACTGAAGCTTTCTTT	CASSPLGTGARGNTEAFF
TRBJ1-5	NA	14	TRBV6-1	NA	TGTGCCAGCAGTGCCCAGGGTTACAGCAGGCCCCAGCATTTT	CASSAQGYSRPQHF
TRBJ2-7	NA	15	TRBV5-4	NA	TGTGCCAGCAGCTTGGAAACAAGGGGACTCTACGAGCAGTACTTC	CASSLETRGLYEQYF
TRBJ1-1	NA	18	TRBV7-3	TRBD1	TGTGCCAGCAGCTTAACAGGGACCGGACAGGGGCCGGGGAACGAAGCTTTCTTT	CASSLTGTGQGPGNEAFF
TRBJ1-5	few	16	TRBV28	NA	TGTGCCAGCAGTCCACGGGTCAGGGGTAGCAATCAGCCCCAGCATTTT	CASSPRVRGSNQPQHF
TRBJ2-5	NA	11	TRBV30	NA	TGTGCCTGGAGTGCCGCGGAGACCCAGTACTTC	CAWSAAETQYF
TRBJ2-7	NA	13	TRBV15	NA	TGTGCCACCAGCACAGAACAGGGATACGAGCAGTACTTC	CATSTEQGYEQYF